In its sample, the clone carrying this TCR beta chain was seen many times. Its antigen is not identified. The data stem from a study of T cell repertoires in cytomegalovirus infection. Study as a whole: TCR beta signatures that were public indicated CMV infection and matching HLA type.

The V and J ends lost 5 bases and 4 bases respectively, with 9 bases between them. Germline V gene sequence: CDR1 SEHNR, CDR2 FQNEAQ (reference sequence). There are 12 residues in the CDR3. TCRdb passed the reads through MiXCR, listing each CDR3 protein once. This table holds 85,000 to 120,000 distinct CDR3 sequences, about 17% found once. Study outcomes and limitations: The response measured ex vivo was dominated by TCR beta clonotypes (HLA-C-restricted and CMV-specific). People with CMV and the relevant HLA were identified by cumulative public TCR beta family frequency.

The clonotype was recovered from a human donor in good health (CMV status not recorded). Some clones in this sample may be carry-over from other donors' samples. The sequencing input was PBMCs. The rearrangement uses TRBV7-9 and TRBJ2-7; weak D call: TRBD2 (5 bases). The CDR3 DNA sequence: TGTGCCAGCAGCCCTAGAGGGTACGAGCAGTACTTC. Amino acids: CASSPRGYEQYF.